This is a list of T cell receptor beta chains from one sample in a study of shared clonotypes between healthy human individuals. Assay used: immunoSEQ multiplex PCR; TCRdb lists only in-frame clones, some missing. The sample has 550,000 to 700,000 clones; less than 80% are singletons. Sequencing input: memory CD4+ T cells sorted from blood. The receptors come from a woman in her thirties in good health. The CDR3 runs from the conserved cysteine through the conserved F or W. D genes are given only for firm matches. Expanded clones get a size class; other rows say once, few or many, or leave the size out.

cdr3_nt: TGTGCCAGTAGTCCGGGACACGCTGAGGATACGCAGTATTTT
cdr3_aa: CASSPGHAEDTQYF
clone_size: NA
j_call: TRBJ2-3
d_call: NA
v_call: TRBV19

cdr3_nt: TGTGCCAGCAGCCAGGCTAGCGGGAGGGGGTCAGATACGCAGTATTTT
cdr3_aa: CASSQASGRGSDTQYF
clone_size: many
j_call: TRBJ2-3
d_call: TRBD2
v_call: TRBV4-2

cdr3_nt: TGTGCCAGCCGAGGGGGAGCGGGAGGGACCCAGGAGACCCAGTACTTC
cdr3_aa: CASRGGAGGTQETQYF
clone_size: NA
j_call: TRBJ2-5
d_call: TRBD2
v_call: TRBV9

cdr3_nt: TGTGCCTGGGAAGCCCGGGGACAGGGGACAGATACGCAGTATTTT
cdr3_aa: CAWEARGQGTDTQYF
clone_size: NA
j_call: TRBJ2-3
d_call: TRBD1
v_call: TRBV30

cdr3_nt: TGTGCCAGCGGAATGGGGCAGGTTGGTAGGTACGAGCAGTACTTC
cdr3_aa: CASGMGQVGRYEQYF
clone_size: many
j_call: TRBJ2-7
d_call: NA
v_call: TRBV2

cdr3_nt: TGCAGCTCCCGACTAGGCGGAGAGACCCAGTACTTC
cdr3_aa: CSSRLGGETQYF
clone_size: many
j_call: TRBJ2-5
d_call: NA
v_call: TRBV29-1

cdr3_nt: TGCAGCGTCGGACAGGGGATCGGCTACGAGCAGTACTTC
cdr3_aa: CSVGQGIGYEQYF
clone_size: once
j_call: TRBJ2-7
d_call: TRBD1
v_call: TRBV29-1

cdr3_nt: TGTGCCAGCAGGGCCGGGACAGCAAACTCCTACGAGCAGTACTTC
cdr3_aa: CASRAGTANSYEQYF
clone_size: NA
j_call: TRBJ2-7
d_call: TRBD1
v_call: TRBV2

cdr3_nt: TGTGCCAGCAGCGGACAGCAACAAGAGACCCAGTACTTC
cdr3_aa: CASSGQQQETQYF
clone_size: NA
j_call: TRBJ2-5
d_call: NA
v_call: TRBV7-2

cdr3_nt: TGCGCCAGCAGCCACCTTAGCGGGAGTAGCTCCTACGAGCAGTACTTC
cdr3_aa: CASSHLSGSSSYEQYF
clone_size: NA
j_call: TRBJ2-7
d_call: TRBD2
v_call: TRBV5-1

cdr3_nt: TGTGCCTGGAGGGCACAGGGATTAAATTCACCCCTCCACTTT
cdr3_aa: CAWRAQGLNSPLHF
clone_size: NA
j_call: TRBJ1-6
d_call: NA
v_call: TRBV30

cdr3_nt: TGTGCCAGCAGCTTAAGTTTGGAGACCCAGTACTTC
cdr3_aa: CASSLSLETQYF
clone_size: NA
j_call: TRBJ2-5
d_call: NA
v_call: TRBV7-8

cdr3_nt: TGTGCCAGCAGTCTACCCAGCGGGAGTCGTGAGCAGTACTTC
cdr3_aa: CASSLPSGSREQYF
clone_size: NA
j_call: TRBJ2-7
d_call: TRBD2
v_call: TRBV28